Below, 23 T cell receptor beta chains from the same sample are listed, as sequenced in a study of blood T cell repertoires in COVID-19. The data were produced by immunoSEQ multiplex PCR, yet TCRdb's version contains in-frame clones alone and is incomplete. The sample carries about 430,000 clones, nearly 90% recorded once. Source material: PBMCs or T cells enriched from blood (not recorded which). These receptors all stem from a woman aged 18-29 years who had been exposed to COVID-19.

The chain joins TRBV28 to TRBJ1-1, with D perhaps matching TRBD1 (5 bases). The CDR3 runs 12 residues. CDR1 MDHEN and CDR2 SYDVKM come from the germline V gene. Trimming removed 8 bases from V and 8 bases from J, with 15 bases in between. CDR3 sequence reads: CASGGMRLEAFF. DNA of the CDR3: TGTGCCAGCGGGGGGATGCGGCTAGAAGCTTTCTTT.

V gene TRBV28 combines with J gene TRBJ1-1, with a possible D match to TRBD1 (5 bases). Germline V CDR1 and CDR2: MDHEN, SYDVKM. V lost 2 bases and J 2 bases, leaving 18 bases between the germline ends. The CDR3 covers 17 residues. The DNA for the CDR3 is TGTGCCAGCAGTTTAGCCGGGGTCCAAGGGACTAACACTGAAGCTTTCTTT. This gives the protein CASSLAGVQGTNTEAFF.

The CDR3 sequence is CASSIERVNTEAFF. The DNA for the CDR3 is TGTGCCAGTAGTATAGAGAGAGTGAACACTGAAGCTTTCTTT. The V call is TRBV19, the J call TRBJ1-1; D not resolved. V was shortened by 0 bases and J by 0 bases, with 5 bases between the two germline ends. The V gene's germline CDR1 is LNHDA and CDR2 SQIVND (reference sequence). The CDR3 sequence is 14 residues long.

The chain employs TRBV7-3 and TRBJ1-1; TRBD1 agrees at 7 bases. The CDR3 length is 17 residues. Germline lookup yields CDR1 SGHTA and CDR2 FQGTGA. V dropped 1 base and J dropped 1; count of bases not matched to a gene: 9. CDR3 nucleotides: TGTGCCAGCAGCTTAAAGGGCCCGGGGACAGCGAACACTGAAGCTTTCTTT. Protein: CASSLKGPGTANTEAFF.

The V call is TRBV18, the J call TRBJ2-1; 12 bases match TRBD2. The CDR3 sequence is 16 residues long. Trimming cost V 2 bases and J 8 bases; bases outside gene matches: 7. CDR1 is KGHSH and CDR2 is LQKENI in the germline V gene. CDR3 sequence reads: CASSPVGLAGGDEQFF. The CDR3 DNA follows: TGTGCCAGCTCACCAGTTGGGCTAGCGGGAGGGGATGAGCAGTTCTTC.

J is TRBJ2-1 and V is TRBV6-5; TRBD1 matches 9 bases. V was clipped by 6 bases and J by 5 bases; unmatched bases: 8. The CDR3 length is 15 residues. Germline CDR1 and CDR2: MNHEY and SVGAGI. CDR3 DNA: TGTGCCAGCAGCCGCCGGTACAGGGGGCACAATGAGCAGTTCTTC. It specifies CASSRRYRGHNEQFF.

The rearrangement links TRBV4-1 to TRBJ2-7; D might be TRBD1 (6 bases). The CDR3 extends over 16 amino acids. V lost 0 bases, J lost 3 bases, and 15 bases lay in between. Germline loops: CDR1 MGHRA, CDR2 YSYEKL. The CDR3 is CASSQDFTGQGYEQYF. In DNA, the CDR3 is TGCGCCAGCAGCCAAGACTTCACAGGGCAAGGCTACGAGCAGTACTTC.

J is TRBJ1-1 and V is TRBV28; 7 nucleotides match TRBD1. The V and J ends lost 6 bases and 4 bases, in that order; junction bases with no gene match: 17. The CDR3 has 17 residues. Germline loops: CDR1 MDHEN, CDR2 SYDVKM. The CDR3: CASRPTPQGSKSTEAFF. In nucleotides, the CDR3 is TGTGCCAGCAGGCCTACTCCACAGGGGTCGAAGAGCACTGAAGCTTTCTTT.

This clone was seen once. This rearrangement joins TRBV2 to TRBJ1-4; 8 positions agree with TRBD1. The CDR3 runs to 13 residues. J lost 10 bases, V lost 7 bases, and 8 bases had no gene match. The germline CDR1 and CDR2 sequences are SNHLY and FYNNEI. CDR3 DNA: TGTGCCAGCAACGGACAGGGTCGAGGAAAACTGTTTTTT. Protein: CASNGQGRGKLFF.

The genes are TRBV19 and TRBJ1-6; possibly TRBD1 for D (5 bases). CDR3 length: 14 amino acids. Germline V gives CDR1 LNHDA, CDR2 SQIVND (reference sequence). Trimming removed 6 bases at V and 8 bases at J, with 14 bases between. CDR3 in amino acids: CASSPGLIDSPLHF. The DNA for the CDR3 is TGTGCCAGTAGCCCGGGACTGATTGATTCACCCCTCCACTTT.

The V gene is TRBV10-3, the J gene TRBJ1-1; D ambiguous. The CDR3 totals 13 residues. Germline V gene data show CDR1 as ENHRY and CDR2 as SYGVKD. V lost 4 bases and J 5 bases, leaving 11 bases between the germline ends. For the CDR3, the DNA is TGTGCCATCAGTGGAGGAAGCGGGACTGAAGCTTTCTTT. This sequence encodes CAISGGSGTEAFF.

The chain couples TRBV5-4 to TRBJ2-5, with D possibly matching TRBD1 (6 bases). Trimming shortened V by 4 bases and J by 0 bases, and 13 bases separated the two germline ends. The CDR3 has 15 residues. The germline V gene encodes CDR1 SGHNT and CDR2 YYREEE (reference sequence). The CDR3 DNA sequence: TGTGCCAGCAGCGGACCCCGGACAGACCAAGAGACCCAGTACTTC. Translated, it gives CASSGPRTDQETQYF.

The rearrangement joins TRBV5-1 to TRBJ2-7; no reliable D call. Trimming shortened V by 5 bases and J by 2 bases, and 17 bases separated the two germline ends. Germline CDR1 SGHRS, CDR2 YFSETQ. This CDR3 region has 15 residues. CDR3 nucleotide sequence: TGCGCCAGCAGAATACAGCTTAACACCGCCTACGAGCAGTACTTC. This sequence encodes CASRIQLNTAYEQYF. Supplemented by reference TRBV5-1 and TRBJ2-7, the full variable domain reads KAGVTQTPRYLIKTRGQQVTLSCSPISGHRSVSWYQQTPGQGLQFLFEYFSETQRNKGNFPGRFSGRQFSNSRSEMNVSTLELGDSALYLCASRIQLNTAYEQYFGPGTRLTVT.

This chain uses TRBV7-2 with TRBJ2-5; 8 bases fit TRBD1. Germline CDR1 reads SGHTA; CDR2 reads FQGNSA. Trimming cost V 1 base and J 4 bases; bases outside gene matches: 5. This CDR3 comprises 15 residues. The CDR3 coding sequence is TGTGCCAGCAGCTTAGGGACAGGGTGGGCAGAGACCCAGTACTTC. Its protein is CASSLGTGWAETQYF.

J is TRBJ1-5 and V is TRBV5-6, with 7 nucleotides matching TRBD1. The CDR3 is 15 amino acids. CDR1 is SGHDT and CDR2 is YYEEEE in the germline V gene. V lost 0 bases to trimming and J lost 6 bases; unmatched junction nucleotides: 6. This chain's CDR3 is CASSLDRGAGQPQHF. DNA of the CDR3: TGTGCCAGCAGCTTGGACAGGGGCGCGGGTCAGCCCCAGCATTTT.

The CDR3 region is CASSSTRGPSYEQYF. The CDR3 coding sequence is TGTGCCAGCAGCTCTACCAGGGGGCCCTCCTACGAGCAGTACTTC. V and J are TRBV7-9 and TRBJ2-7; TRBD1 matches at 8 bases. V lost 4 bases and J lost 0; bases outside the gene matches: 5. The CDR3 has 15 amino acids. Germline V CDR1 and CDR2: SEHNR, FQNEAQ (reference sequence).

J is TRBJ2-1 and V is TRBV5-5; D gene ambiguous. The CDR3 has 15 residues. Per the germline V gene, CDR1 is SGHKS and CDR2 is YYEKEE (reference sequence). V shed 1 base and J shed 0 bases, with 8 bases lying between them. CDR3 loop: CASSLHIASYNEQFF. As DNA, the CDR3 is TGTGCCAGCAGCTTGCACATCGCCTCCTACAATGAGCAGTTCTTC.

This clone was picked up a small number of times. The chain links TRBV18 to TRBJ1-3; no clear D. The germline V and J ends were trimmed by 0 bases and 0 bases, with 3 bases remaining between them. The CDR3 totals 14 residues. Germline CDR1 reads KGHSH; CDR2 reads LQKENI. The CDR3 region is CASSPPASGNTIYF. CDR3 DNA: TGTGCCAGCTCACCACCAGCCTCTGGAAACACCATATATTTT.

CDR3 nucleotide sequence: TGTGCCAGCAGTTTGACAGGGACTCAGCCCCAGCATTTT. This gives the protein CASSLTGTQPQHF. The gene calls are TRBV9 and TRBJ1-5; 7 positions match TRBD1. Germline V CDR1 and CDR2: SGDLS, YYNGEE. The CDR3 totals 13 residues. The trim removed 5 bases at V and 6 bases at J, leaving 5 bases unmatched.

The chain combines TRBV13 with TRBJ2-7; D unclear. V gave up 4 bases and J gave up 4 bases, with 14 bases separating them. Germline lookup yields CDR1 PRHDT and CDR2 FYEKMQ (reference sequence). CDR3 length: 14 amino acids. CDR3 DNA sequence: TGTGCCAGCAGCTCGGGTCTTCTTAGTTACGAGCAGTACTTC. Its translation: CASSSGLLSYEQYF.

The V gene is TRBV15, the J gene TRBJ2-2; 15 bases map to TRBD2. The CDR3 loop spans 16 amino acids. Looked up from germline, CDR1 is LNHNV and CDR2 is YYDKDF (reference sequence). J lost 6 bases, V lost 5 bases, and 4 bases had no gene match. The CDR3: CATSRGLAGGAGELFF. CDR3 nucleotides: TGTGCCACCAGCCGGGGACTAGCGGGGGGTGCCGGGGAGCTGTTTTTT. Looking up the rest from reference TRBV15 and TRBJ2-2 gives the full variable domain: DAMVIQNPRYQVTQFGKPVTLSCSQTLNHNVMYWYQQKSSQAPKLLFHYYDKDFNNEADTPDNFQSRRPNTSFCFLDIRSPGLGDTAMYLCATSRGLAGGAGELFFGEGSRLTVL.

J is TRBJ1-1 and V is TRBV28; D unresolved. Trimming pared 2 bases from V and 6 bases from J, leaving 10 bases between. Germline CDR1 and CDR2: MDHEN and SYDVKM. This CDR3 has 13 residues. CDR3 residues: CASSLGLRSEAFF. DNA for the CDR3: TGTGCCAGCAGTTTAGGCCTCAGATCTGAAGCTTTCTTT.

The chain carries TRBV29-1 and TRBJ1-1, with 7 bases fitting TRBD1. The length of the CDR3 is 11 residues. V shed 7 bases and J 7 bases; nucleotides not matched to a gene: 6. Germline V gives CDR1 SQVTM, CDR2 ANQGSEA. CDR3 region: CSAPRQGEAFF. In DNA form, the CDR3 reads TGCAGCGCCCCGCGACAGGGTGAAGCTTTCTTT.